Listed below are T cell receptor beta chains from one sample, sequenced in a study of cytomegalovirus exposure and HLA in healthy donors. This table comes from immunoSEQ multiplex PCR, and its TCRdb copy is limited to in-frame clones, with some not included. The sample holds roughly 180,000 clones, 9.5% seen once. The sample was PBMCs. The receptors come from a woman aged 30 to 39 in good health and CMV-seropositive. The CDR3 runs from the conserved cysteine through the conserved F or W.

CDR3aa: CASSGTSADTQYF
len: 13
j_gene: TRBJ2-3
v_gene: TRBV18

CDR3aa: CASSQPLAGGPSYEQYF
len: 17
j_gene: TRBJ2-7
v_gene: TRBV10-2

CDR3aa: CASSPRVIAGEYNEQFF
len: 17
j_gene: TRBJ2-1
v_gene: TRBV5-1

CDR3aa: CASRSSGNTDTQYF
len: 14
j_gene: TRBJ2-3
v_gene: TRBV2

CDR3aa: CASRRTGGLGQYF
len: 13
j_gene: TRBJ2-7
v_gene: TRBV12-2

CDR3aa: CASRVSPAYNEQFF
len: 14
j_gene: TRBJ2-1
v_gene: TRBV6-1

CDR3aa: CASSLDAGNEQFF
len: 13
j_gene: TRBJ2-1
v_gene: TRBV2

CDR3aa: CASSYSAVSYNEQFF
len: 15
j_gene: TRBJ2-1
v_gene: TRBV6-5

CDR3aa: CASSLGQVMRTEAFF
len: 15
j_gene: TRBJ1-1
v_gene: TRBV9

CDR3aa: CASSLTVTPAKNIQYF
len: 16
j_gene: TRBJ2-4
v_gene: TRBV7-9

CDR3aa: CASRSQGLMGPTEAFF
len: 16
j_gene: TRBJ1-1
v_gene: TRBV2

CDR3aa: CASSIGLAAYNEQFF
len: 15
j_gene: TRBJ2-1
v_gene: TRBV19

CDR3aa: CASSFGQGGGELFF
len: 14
j_gene: TRBJ2-2
v_gene: TRBV5-5

CDR3aa: CASSVGLAGVGQYF
len: 14
j_gene: TRBJ2-7
v_gene: TRBV9

CDR3aa: CSVGRGTRDYEQYF
len: 14
j_gene: TRBJ2-7
v_gene: TRBV29-1

CDR3aa: CASSPSGEGNTIYF
len: 14
j_gene: TRBJ1-3
v_gene: TRBV18

CDR3aa: CASSLGGGLGDYTF
len: 14
j_gene: TRBJ1-2
v_gene: TRBV5-4

CDR3aa: CASSQVLSGSLTDTQYF
len: 17
j_gene: TRBJ2-3
v_gene: TRBV4-2

CDR3aa: CASSPGLAWTWEKLFF
len: 16
j_gene: TRBJ1-4
v_gene: TRBV7-9

CDR3aa: CASLAGGGNEQFF
len: 13
j_gene: TRBJ2-1
v_gene: TRBV10-1

CDR3aa: CASSSFSNQPQHF
len: 13
j_gene: TRBJ1-5
v_gene: TRBV6-5

CDR3aa: CASTKTGSAVNEQFF
len: 15
j_gene: TRBJ2-1
v_gene: TRBV19

CDR3aa: CASSPGTGEGYEQYF
len: 15
j_gene: TRBJ2-7
v_gene: TRBV5-4

CDR3aa: CASNNGLAKNIQYF
len: 14
j_gene: TRBJ2-4
v_gene: TRBV19

CDR3aa: CASKRDGGGYGYTF
len: 14
j_gene: TRBJ1-2
v_gene: TRBV6-5

CDR3aa: CASSEGGQRNQPQHF
len: 15
j_gene: TRBJ1-5
v_gene: TRBV6-1

CDR3aa: CASSKVWAGGYNEQFF
len: 16
j_gene: TRBJ2-1
v_gene: TRBV21-1

CDR3aa: CASTAGTNYGYTF
len: 13
j_gene: TRBJ1-2
v_gene: TRBV5-1

CDR3aa: CASSFRDREHQPQHF
len: 15
j_gene: TRBJ1-5
v_gene: TRBV5-6

CDR3aa: CASSYQGRTVEKLFF
len: 15
j_gene: TRBJ1-4
v_gene: TRBV6-5

CDR3aa: CASSIGLAGGSHEQYF
len: 16
j_gene: TRBJ2-7
v_gene: TRBV19

CDR3aa: CASSYLGGGPGNEQFF
len: 16
j_gene: TRBJ2-1
v_gene: TRBV6-5

CDR3aa: CATSSPQSYEQYF
len: 13
j_gene: TRBJ2-7
v_gene: TRBV15

CDR3aa: CASSPNTFNDRPQHF
len: 15
j_gene: TRBJ1-5
v_gene: TRBV6-5

CDR3aa: CASSFGGTEAFF
len: 12
j_gene: TRBJ1-1
v_gene: TRBV5-1

CDR3aa: CASNNPQGNEQYF
len: 13
j_gene: TRBJ2-7
v_gene: TRBV2

CDR3aa: CASSLGLGDPYGYTF
len: 15
j_gene: TRBJ1-2
v_gene: TRBV5-1

CDR3aa: CASSNGGNTGELFF
len: 14
j_gene: TRBJ2-2
v_gene: TRBV6-5

CDR3aa: CASSLEGGLGYTF
len: 13
j_gene: TRBJ1-2
v_gene: TRBV5-1

CDR3aa: CASSLLRGTEHYGYTF
len: 16
j_gene: TRBJ1-2
v_gene: TRBV5-1

CDR3aa: CASSPRGISSYEQYF
len: 15
j_gene: TRBJ2-7
v_gene: TRBV6-1

CDR3aa: CASSRGGAYQETQYF
len: 15
j_gene: TRBJ2-5
v_gene: TRBV5-4

CDR3aa: CASSDTVHNEKLFF
len: 14
j_gene: TRBJ1-4
v_gene: TRBV6-1

CDR3aa: CSARATDTQYF
len: 11
j_gene: TRBJ2-3
v_gene: TRBV20-1

CDR3aa: CASSLGYF
len: 8
j_gene: TRBJ2-7
v_gene: TRBV5-1

CDR3aa: CASSEGRGSLYEQYF
len: 15
j_gene: TRBJ2-7
v_gene: TRBV6-1

CDR3aa: CASMYKVGVYEQYF
len: 14
j_gene: TRBJ2-7
v_gene: TRBV27

CDR3aa: CASRVSGTADTQYF
len: 14
j_gene: TRBJ2-3
v_gene: TRBV7-8